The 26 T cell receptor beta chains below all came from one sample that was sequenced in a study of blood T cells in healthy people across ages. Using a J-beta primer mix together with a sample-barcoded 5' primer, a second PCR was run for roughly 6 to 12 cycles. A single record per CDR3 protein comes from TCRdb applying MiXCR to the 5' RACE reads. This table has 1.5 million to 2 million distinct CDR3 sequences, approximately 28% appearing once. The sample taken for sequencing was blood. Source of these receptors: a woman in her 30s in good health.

The CDR3, as DNA: TGTGCCAGCTCCCGCGGGACGGACACACAAGAGACCCAGTACTTC. This gives the protein CASSRGTDTQETQYF. The rearrangement links TRBV7-9 to TRBJ2-5; perhaps TRBD2 as D (6 bases). CDR3 length equals 15 residues. The germline gives CDR1 SEHNR, CDR2 FQNEAQ (reference sequence). Trimming removed 8 bases at V and 2 bases at J, with 18 bases between.

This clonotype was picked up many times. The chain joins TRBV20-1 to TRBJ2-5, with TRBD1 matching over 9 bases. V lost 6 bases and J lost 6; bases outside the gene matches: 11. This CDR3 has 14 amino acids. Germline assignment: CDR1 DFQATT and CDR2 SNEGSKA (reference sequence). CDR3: CSAAATGGHKTQYF. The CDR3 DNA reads TGCAGTGCCGCGGCTACAGGGGGCCATAAGACCCAGTACTTC.

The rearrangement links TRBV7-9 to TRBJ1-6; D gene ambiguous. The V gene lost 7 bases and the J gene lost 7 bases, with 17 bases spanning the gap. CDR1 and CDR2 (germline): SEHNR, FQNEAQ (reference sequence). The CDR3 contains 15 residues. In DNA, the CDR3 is TGTGCCAGCACCTCCGGGAGGGCCCGAAATTCACCCCTCCACTTT. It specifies CASTSGRARNSPLHF. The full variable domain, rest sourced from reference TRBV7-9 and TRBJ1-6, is DTGVSQNPRHKITKRGQNVTFRCDPISEHNRLYWYRQTLGQGPEFLTYFQNEAQLEKSRLLSDRFSAERPKGSFSTLEIQRTEQGDSAMYLCASTSGRARNSPLHFGNGTRLTVT.

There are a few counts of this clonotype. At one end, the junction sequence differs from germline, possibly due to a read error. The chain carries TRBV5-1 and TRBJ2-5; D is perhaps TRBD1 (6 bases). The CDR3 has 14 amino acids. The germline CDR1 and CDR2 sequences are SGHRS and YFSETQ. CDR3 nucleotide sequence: TGCGCCAGCAGCCGAGACACAGGGCAAGAGATCCAGTACTTC. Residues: CASSRDTGQEIQYF.

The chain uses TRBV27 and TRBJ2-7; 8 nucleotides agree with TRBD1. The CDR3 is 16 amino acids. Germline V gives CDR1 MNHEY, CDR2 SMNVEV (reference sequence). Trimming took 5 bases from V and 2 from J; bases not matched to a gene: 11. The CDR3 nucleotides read TGTGCCAGCAGTCTCGTAGGGGGACAGGCGGCCTACGAGCAGTACTTC. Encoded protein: CASSLVGGQAAYEQYF.

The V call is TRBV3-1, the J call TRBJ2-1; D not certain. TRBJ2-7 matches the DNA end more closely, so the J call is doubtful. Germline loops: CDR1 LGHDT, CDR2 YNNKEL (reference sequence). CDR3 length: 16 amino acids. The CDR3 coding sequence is TGTGCCAGCAGCCAAGGGCTCAGGAGCTCCTACAATGAGCAGTACTTC. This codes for CASSQGLRSSYNEQYF.

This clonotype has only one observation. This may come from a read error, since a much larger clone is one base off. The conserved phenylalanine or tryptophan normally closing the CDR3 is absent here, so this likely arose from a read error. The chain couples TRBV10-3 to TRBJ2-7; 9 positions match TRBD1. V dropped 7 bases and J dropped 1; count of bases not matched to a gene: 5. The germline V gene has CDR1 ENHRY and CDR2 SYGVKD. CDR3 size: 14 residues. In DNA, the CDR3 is TGTGCCATCACCCGGGGGACAGGGTCCTACGAGCAGTACTTA. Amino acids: CAITRGTGSYEQYL.

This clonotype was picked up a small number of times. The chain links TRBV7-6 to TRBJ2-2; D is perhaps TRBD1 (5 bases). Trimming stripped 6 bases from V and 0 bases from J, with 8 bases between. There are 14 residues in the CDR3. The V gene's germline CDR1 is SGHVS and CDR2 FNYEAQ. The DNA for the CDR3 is TGTGCCAGCAGGGACACTTCGAACACCGGGGAGCTGTTTTTT. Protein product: CASRDTSNTGELFF.

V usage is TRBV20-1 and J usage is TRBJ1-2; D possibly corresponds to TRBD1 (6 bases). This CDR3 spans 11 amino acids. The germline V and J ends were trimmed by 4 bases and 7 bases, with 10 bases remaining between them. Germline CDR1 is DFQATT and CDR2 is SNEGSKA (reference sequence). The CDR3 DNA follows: TGCAGTGCTAACAGGGAAGGTGGCTACACCTTC. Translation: CSANREGGYTF.

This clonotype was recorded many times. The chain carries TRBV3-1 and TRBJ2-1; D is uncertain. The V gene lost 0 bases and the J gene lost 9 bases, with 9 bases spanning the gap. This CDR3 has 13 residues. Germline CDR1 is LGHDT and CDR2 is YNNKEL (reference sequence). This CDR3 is CASSQDRATEQFF. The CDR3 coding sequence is TGTGCCAGCAGCCAAGATAGGGCGACTGAGCAGTTCTTC.

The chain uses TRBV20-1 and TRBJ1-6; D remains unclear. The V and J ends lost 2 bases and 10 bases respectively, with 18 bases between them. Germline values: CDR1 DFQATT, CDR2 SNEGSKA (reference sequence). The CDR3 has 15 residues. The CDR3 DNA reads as TGCAGTGCTAGACCGCTCGGAAGGAGGGAATCACCCCTCCACTTT. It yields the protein CSARPLGRRESPLHF.

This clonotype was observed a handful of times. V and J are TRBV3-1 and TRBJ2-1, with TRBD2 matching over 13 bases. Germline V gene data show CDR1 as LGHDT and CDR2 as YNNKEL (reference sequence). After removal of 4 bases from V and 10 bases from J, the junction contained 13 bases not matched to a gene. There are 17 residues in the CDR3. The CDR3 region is CASSPRTSGGLSLEQFF. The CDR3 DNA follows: TGTGCCAGCAGCCCGCGGACTAGCGGGGGCCTATCTCTGGAGCAGTTCTTC.

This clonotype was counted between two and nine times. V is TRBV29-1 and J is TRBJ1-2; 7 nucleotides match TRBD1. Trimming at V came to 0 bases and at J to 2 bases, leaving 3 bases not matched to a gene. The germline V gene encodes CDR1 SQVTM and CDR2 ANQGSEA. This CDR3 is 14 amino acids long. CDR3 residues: CSVEEGTANYGYTF. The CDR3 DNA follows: TGCAGCGTTGAAGAAGGGACAGCGAACTATGGCTACACCTTC.

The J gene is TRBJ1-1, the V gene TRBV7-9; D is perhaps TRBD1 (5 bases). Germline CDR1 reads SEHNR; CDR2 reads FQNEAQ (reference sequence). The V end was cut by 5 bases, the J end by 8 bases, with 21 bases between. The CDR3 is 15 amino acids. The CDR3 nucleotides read TGTGCCAGCAGCCAAGCCCAAATTGACAGTCCCGAAGCTTTCTTT. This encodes CASSQAQIDSPEAFF. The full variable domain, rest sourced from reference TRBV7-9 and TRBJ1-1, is DTGVSQNPRHKITKRGQNVTFRCDPISEHNRLYWYRQTLGQGPEFLTYFQNEAQLEKSRLLSDRFSAERPKGSFSTLEIQRTEQGDSAMYLCASSQAQIDSPEAFFGQGTRLTVV.

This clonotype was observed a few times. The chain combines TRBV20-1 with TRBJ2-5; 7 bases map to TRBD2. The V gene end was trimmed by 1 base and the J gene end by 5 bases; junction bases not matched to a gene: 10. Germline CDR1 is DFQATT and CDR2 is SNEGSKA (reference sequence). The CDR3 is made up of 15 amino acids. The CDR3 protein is CSARGRGGSLETQYF. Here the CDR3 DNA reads TGCAGTGCTAGAGGGCGCGGGGGATCTTTGGAGACCCAGTACTTC.

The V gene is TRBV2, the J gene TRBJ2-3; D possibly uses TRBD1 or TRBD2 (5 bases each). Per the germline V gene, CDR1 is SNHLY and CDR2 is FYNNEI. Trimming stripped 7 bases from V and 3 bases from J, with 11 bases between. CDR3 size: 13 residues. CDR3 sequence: CASKGEGTDTQYF. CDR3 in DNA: TGTGCCAGCAAGGGCGAGGGGACAGATACGCAGTATTTT. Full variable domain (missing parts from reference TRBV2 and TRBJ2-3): EPEVTQTPSHQVTQMGQEVILRCVPISNHLYFYWYRQILGQKVEFLVSFYNNEISEKSEIFDDQFSVERPDGSNFTLKIRSTKLEDSAMYFCASKGEGTDTQYFGPGTRLTVL.

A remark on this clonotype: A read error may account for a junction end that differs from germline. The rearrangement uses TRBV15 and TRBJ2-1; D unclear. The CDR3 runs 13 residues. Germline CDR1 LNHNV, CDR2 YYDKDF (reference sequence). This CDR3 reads CAASRTRDNEQFF. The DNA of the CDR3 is TGTGCCGCCAGCAGGACCAGAGACAATGAGCAGTTCTTC.

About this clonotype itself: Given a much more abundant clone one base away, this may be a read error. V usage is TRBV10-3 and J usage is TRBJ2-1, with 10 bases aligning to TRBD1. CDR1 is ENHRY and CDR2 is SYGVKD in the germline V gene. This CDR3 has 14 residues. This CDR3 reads CTTARDRGTNEQFF. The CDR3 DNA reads TGTACCACCGCCCGGGACAGGGGAACAAATGAGCAGTTCTTC.

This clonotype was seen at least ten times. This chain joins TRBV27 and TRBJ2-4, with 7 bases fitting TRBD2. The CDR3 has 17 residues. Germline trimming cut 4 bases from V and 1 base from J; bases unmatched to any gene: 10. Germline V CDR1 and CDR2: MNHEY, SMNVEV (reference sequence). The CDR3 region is CASSSFAGETAKNIQYF. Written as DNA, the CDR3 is TGTGCCAGCAGTTCCTTTGCGGGGGAAACGGCCAAAAACATTCAGTACTTC.

CDR3: CASSSQWDEKLFF. CDR3 in DNA: TGTGCCAGCAGTTCCCAATGGGACGAAAAACTGTTTTTT. The rearrangement joins TRBV6-5 to TRBJ1-4; the D gene is possibly TRBD1 (5 bases). CDR1 is MNHEY and CDR2 is SVGAGI in the germline V gene. Trimming cost V 4 bases and J 8 bases, with 11 bases left between them. This CDR3 is built from 13 residues.

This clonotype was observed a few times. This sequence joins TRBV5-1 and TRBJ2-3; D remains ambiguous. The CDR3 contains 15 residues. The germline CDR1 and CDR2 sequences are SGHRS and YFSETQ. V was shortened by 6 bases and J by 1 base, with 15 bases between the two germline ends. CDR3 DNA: TGCGCCAGCACCCCGGCCGGGTACGGCACAGATACGCAGTATTTT. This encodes CASTPAGYGTDTQYF.

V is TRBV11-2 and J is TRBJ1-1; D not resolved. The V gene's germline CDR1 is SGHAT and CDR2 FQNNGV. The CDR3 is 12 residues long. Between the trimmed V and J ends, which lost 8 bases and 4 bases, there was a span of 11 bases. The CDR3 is CASGSYGTEAFF. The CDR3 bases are TGTGCCAGCGGTTCTTATGGCACTGAAGCTTTCTTT.

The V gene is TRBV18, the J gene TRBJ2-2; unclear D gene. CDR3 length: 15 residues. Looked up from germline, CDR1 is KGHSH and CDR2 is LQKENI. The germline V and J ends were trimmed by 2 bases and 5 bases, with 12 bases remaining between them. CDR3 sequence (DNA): TGTGCCAGCTCACCAACCAAAAGCATTACCGGGGAGCTGTTTTTT. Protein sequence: CASSPTKSITGELFF. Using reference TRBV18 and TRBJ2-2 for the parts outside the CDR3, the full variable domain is NAGVMQNPRHLVRRRGQEARLRCSPMKGHSHVYWYRQLPEEGLKFMVYLQKENIIDESGMPKERFSAEFPKEGPSILRIQQVVRGDSAAYFCASSPTKSITGELFFGEGSRLTVL.

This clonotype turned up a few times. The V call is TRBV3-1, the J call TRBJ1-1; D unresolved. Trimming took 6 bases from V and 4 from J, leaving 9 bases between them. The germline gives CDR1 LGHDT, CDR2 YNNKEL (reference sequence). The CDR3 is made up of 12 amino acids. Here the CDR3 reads CASSRLRTEAFF. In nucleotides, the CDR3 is TGTGCCAGCAGTCGTCTCCGCACTGAAGCTTTCTTT. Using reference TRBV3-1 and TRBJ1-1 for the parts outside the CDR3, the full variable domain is DTAVSQTPKYLVTQMGNDKSIKCEQNLGHDTMYWYKQDSKKFLKIMFSYNNKELIINETVPNRFSPKSPDKAHLNLHINSLELGDSAVYFCASSRLRTEAFFGQGTRLTVV.

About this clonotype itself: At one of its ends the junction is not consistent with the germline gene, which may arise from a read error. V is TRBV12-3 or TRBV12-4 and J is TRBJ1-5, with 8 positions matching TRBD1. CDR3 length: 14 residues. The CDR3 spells CASREDRANRPQHF. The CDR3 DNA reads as TGTGCCAGCAGAGAGGACAGGGCGAATCGGCCCCAGCATTTT.

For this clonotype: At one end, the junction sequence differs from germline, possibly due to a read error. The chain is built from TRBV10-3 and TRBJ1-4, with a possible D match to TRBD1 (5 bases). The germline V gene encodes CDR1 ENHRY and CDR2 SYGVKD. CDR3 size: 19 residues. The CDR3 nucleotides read TGTGCCATCAGTAAGTCGTTGACAGCTAATCGGGCAACTAATGAAAAACTGTTTTTT. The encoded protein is CAISKSLTANRATNEKLFF.